This TCR beta chain was recovered during a study of tumor-infiltrating lymphocytes in primary liver carcinoma. The overall study: Tumors were stage T1-T3 N0M0, about 4 to 11 cm across. Broader study findings: The study found tumor-adjacent and tumor-blood pairs overlapped less than tumor region pairs.

With respect to this clonotype: What it binds is unknown.

This CDR3 spans 14 amino acids. Germline assignment: CDR1 MNHEY and CDR2 SVGAGI. V lost 6 bases and J 0 bases, leaving 12 bases between the germline ends. Unsorted whole blood served as the source of blood RNA, and germline DNA was extracted as well. From around 500 ng total RNA, TCR beta cDNA was generated with a primer in the constant region. It was through three nested multiplex PCR rounds of slightly modified ARM-PCR that TCR beta libraries arose. In the first two PCR rounds, TRBV1-TRBV30 forward primers were paired with a C-beta reverse primer, and each round lasted about 10 cycles. TCRdb re-called the multiplex PCR reads with MiXCR, one entry per CDR3 protein. The table has about 180,000 distinct CDR3 sequences, less than 65% seen once.

The genes are TRBV6-5 and TRBJ2-7; D call uncertain. Sequencing input: peripheral blood. The clonotype was recovered from a middle-aged man with primary liver carcinoma and hepatitis B virus infection. In nucleotides, the CDR3 is TGTGCCAGCAGCCCCGGGCCCCACTCCTACGAGCAGTACTTC. This codes for CASSPGPHSYEQYF.